This TCR beta chain is drawn from a study of early stage breast cancer tumors. Overall study: Each sample averaged around 9.5-fold read coverage.

Each sample had two DNA replicates, 0.5 to 0.65 ug blood or around 1.5 ug tissue. Assay: immunoSEQ multiplex PCR; the TCRdb copy retains only in-frame clones and omits some. The table has about 30,000 clones, over 70% seen once. Tumor samples used roughly 20-50 mg of diced tissue. Germline CDR1 reads KGHSH; CDR2 reads LQKENI. Trimming at V came to 5 bases and at J to 0 bases, leaving 4 bases not matched to a gene. CDR3 length: 15 amino acids. The chain joins TRBV18 to TRBJ1-5, with 7 bases lining up with TRBD1. The sequence was collected from a person in their thirties with breast cancer. The material sequenced was breast tumor tissue. The CDR3 reads CASSWDSNSNQPQHF. CDR3 coding DNA: TGTGCCAGCTCATGGGACAGTAATAGCAATCAGCCCCAGCATTTT.